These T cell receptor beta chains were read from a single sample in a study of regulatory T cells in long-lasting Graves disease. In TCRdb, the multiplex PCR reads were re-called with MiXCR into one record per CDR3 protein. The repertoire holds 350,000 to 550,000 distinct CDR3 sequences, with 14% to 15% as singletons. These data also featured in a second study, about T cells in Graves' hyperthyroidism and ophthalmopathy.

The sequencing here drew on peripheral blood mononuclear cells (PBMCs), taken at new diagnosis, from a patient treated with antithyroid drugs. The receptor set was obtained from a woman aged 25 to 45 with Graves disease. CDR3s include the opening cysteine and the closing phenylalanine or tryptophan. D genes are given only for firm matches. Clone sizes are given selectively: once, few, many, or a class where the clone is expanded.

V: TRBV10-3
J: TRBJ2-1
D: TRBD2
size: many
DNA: TGTGCCATAGGACAGCTAGCGGGAACCCTCGACAATGAGCAGTTCTTC
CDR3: CAIGQLAGTLDNEQFF

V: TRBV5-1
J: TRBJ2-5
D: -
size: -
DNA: TGCGCCAGCAGCTTGAAAGTAAAGGCGGAGTGGGCCGGTGCAATACAGACCCAGTACTTC
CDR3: CASSLKVKAEWAGAIQTQYF

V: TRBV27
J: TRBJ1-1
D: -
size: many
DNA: TGTGCCAGCAGTCACACCTGGGATACTGAAGCTTTCTTT
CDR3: CASSHTWDTEAFF

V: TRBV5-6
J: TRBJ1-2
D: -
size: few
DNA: TGTGCCAGCAGCCCCGGTGCAGACGCCTATGGCTACACCTTC
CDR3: CASSPGADAYGYTF

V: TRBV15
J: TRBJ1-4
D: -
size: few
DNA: TGTGCCACCAGCTATGGTAGGGGGAAGAGTAATGAAAAACTGTTTTTT
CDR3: CATSYGRGKSNEKLFF

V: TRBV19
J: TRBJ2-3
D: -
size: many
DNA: TGTGCCAGTAAGGTAGGCAGCATGACTAGCACAGATACGCAGTATTTT
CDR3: CASKVGSMTSTDTQYF

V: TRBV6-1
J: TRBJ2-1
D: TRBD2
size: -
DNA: TGTGCCACAACCCGCGGGGGGAATGAGCAGTTCTTC
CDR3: CATTRGGNEQFF

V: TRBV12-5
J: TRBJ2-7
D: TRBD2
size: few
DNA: TGTGCTAGTGGTGGGAGGGCCCGGTACGAGCAGTACTTT
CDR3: CASGGRARYEQYF

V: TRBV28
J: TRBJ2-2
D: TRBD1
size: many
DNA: TGTGCCAGCAGTCCCTTTAACAGGGGGCCAGGCACCGGGGAGCTGTTTTTT
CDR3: CASSPFNRGPGTGELFF

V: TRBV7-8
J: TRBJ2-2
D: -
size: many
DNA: TGTGCCAGCAGCCCCCCATGGGGGCCCGGGGAGCTGTTTTTT
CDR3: CASSPPWGPGELFF

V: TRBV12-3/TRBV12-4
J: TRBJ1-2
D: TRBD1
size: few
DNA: TGTGCCAGCAGTAAGGACAGGGTCCCGACGGGCTACACCTTC
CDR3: CASSKDRVPTGYTF

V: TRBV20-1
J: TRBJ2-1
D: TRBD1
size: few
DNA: TGCAGTGCAAGAGGGGACAGGGGGCGCTATGAGCAGTTCTTC
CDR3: CSARGDRGRYEQFF

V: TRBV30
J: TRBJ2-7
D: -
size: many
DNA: TGTGCCACAGGGAGCCCTAACTACGAGCAGTACTTC
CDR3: CATGSPNYEQYF

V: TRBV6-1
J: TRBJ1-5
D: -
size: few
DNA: TGTGCCAGCAGTCCCCACTTCTATAGCAATCAGCCCCAGCATTTT
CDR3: CASSPHFYSNQPQHF

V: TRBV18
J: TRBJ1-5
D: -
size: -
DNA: TGTGCCAGCTCACCCGGGACGGCAAATAGCAATCAGCCCCAGCATTTT
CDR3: CASSPGTANSNQPQHF

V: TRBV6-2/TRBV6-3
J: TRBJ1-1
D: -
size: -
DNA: TGTGCCAGCAGTGTGGTTACGGGGGGAAGGTACACTGAAGCTTTCTTT
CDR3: CASSVVTGGRYTEAFF

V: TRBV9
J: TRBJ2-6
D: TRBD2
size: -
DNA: TGTGCCAGCAGCGTCCAGCGGGGGAGCTCTGGGGCCAACGTCCTGACTTTC
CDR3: CASSVQRGSSGANVLTF

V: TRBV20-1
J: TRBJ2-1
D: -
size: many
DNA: TGCAGTGCACCCCCGGTCCGTTCTAGATACACAAATGAGCAGTTCTTC
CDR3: CSAPPVRSRYTNEQFF

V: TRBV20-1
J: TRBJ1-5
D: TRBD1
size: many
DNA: TGCAGTGCTAGAGGGGAAGGGGGCGGCAATCAGCCCCAGCATTTT
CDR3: CSARGEGGGNQPQHF

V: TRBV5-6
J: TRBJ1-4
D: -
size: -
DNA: TGTGCCAGCAGCTTGTCCGGGGCCCCCCTTCAAAAACTGTTTTTT
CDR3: CASSLSGAPLQKLFF

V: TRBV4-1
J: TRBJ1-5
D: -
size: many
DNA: TGCGCCAGCAGCCAAGTGAGAGGTGGTAGCAATCAGCCCCAGCATTTT
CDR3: CASSQVRGGSNQPQHF

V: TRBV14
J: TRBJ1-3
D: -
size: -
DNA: TGTGCCAGCAGCCAATTCGGAGACACGAGCTCTGGAAACACCATATATTTT
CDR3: CASSQFGDTSSGNTIYF

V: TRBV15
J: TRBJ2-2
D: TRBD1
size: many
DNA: TGTGCCACCAGCAGAGATTCAGGGGGCGGGGAGCTGTTTTTT
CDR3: CATSRDSGGGELFF

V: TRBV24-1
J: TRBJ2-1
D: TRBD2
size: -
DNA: TGTGCCACCAGTGTACCGGGACTAGCGGGGGTCAATGAGCAGTTCTTC
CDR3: CATSVPGLAGVNEQFF

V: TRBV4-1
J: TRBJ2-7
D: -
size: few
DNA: TGCGCCAGCAGCCAGTTGGGCAGGGGCTCCTACGAGCAGTACTTC
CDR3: CASSQLGRGSYEQYF

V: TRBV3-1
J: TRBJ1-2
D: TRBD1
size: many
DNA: TGTGCCAGCAGCCAAGCCCGCACGGGACAGGGGTTTTATGGCTACACCTTC
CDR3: CASSQARTGQGFYGYTF

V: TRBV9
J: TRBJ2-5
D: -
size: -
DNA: TGTGCCAGCAGCGTAGGTGACCGACCAGAGACCCAGTACTTC
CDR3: CASSVGDRPETQYF

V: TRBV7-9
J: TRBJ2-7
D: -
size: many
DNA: TGTGCCAGCAGCTTAAGAGGTAGGGCCTACGAGCAGTACTTC
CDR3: CASSLRGRAYEQYF

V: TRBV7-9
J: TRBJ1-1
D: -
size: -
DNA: TGTGCCAGCAGCGCCCGACAGGCCCCGAACACTGAAGCTTTCTTT
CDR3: CASSARQAPNTEAFF

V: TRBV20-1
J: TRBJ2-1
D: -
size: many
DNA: TGCAGTGCTAGAGCTGGCTACAATGAGCAGTTCTTC
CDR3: CSARAGYNEQFF

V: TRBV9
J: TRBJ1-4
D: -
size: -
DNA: TGTGCCAGCAGCGTCCAGTCCACTAATGAAAAACTGTTTTTT
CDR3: CASSVQSTNEKLFF